The present T cell receptor (beta chain) was sequenced within a study of T cell repertoires in cytomegalovirus infection (dated by TCRdb to about 2019). For context, the study as a whole: The HLA type of each donor mattered for the analysis, because public TCR beta signatures pointed to carriage of CMV infection along with the matching HLA type. Beyond this particular receptor, the publication reports: In both this cohort and an independent cohort of several hundred donors, the cumulative frequency of public TCR beta family members distinguished carriers of CMV infection plus the relevant HLA type. The ex vivo response was dominated by HLA-C-restricted CMV-specific TCR beta clonotypes, and the single most frequent clonotype in two of eight donors was supplied by these HLA-C-restricted clonotypes.

Sequencing was performed on an Illumina HiSeq 1500. The public reads were run again by TCRdb, first through fastp at Q25 and then through MiXCR, and only productive beta chains were kept. Rows with a matching CDR3 protein are joined into one entry that keeps the most common DNA and genes. Across this sample there are under 70,000 distinct CDR3 sequences, with around 34% seen only once. The ten largest account for just under 70% of the sample. CDR1 and CDR2, looked up from the germline V gene, are SGHDT and YYEEEE. Relative to germline, V is 4 bases shorter and J is 4 bases shorter, with 11 bases between their ends. The CDR3, from cysteine to phenylalanine, totals 13 residues. Only the CDR3 portion is preserved as DNA: 39 bases, with reading frame beginning at the first base. This clonotype was counted between two and nine times. Its antigen is not yet known. Qualities for individual bases were not recorded, and no much larger clone is one base off.

The source is a human donor in good health (CMV status not recorded). Some clones in this sample may be carry-over from other donors' samples. This chain joins TRBV5-6 to TRBJ1-2; TRBD1 might be the D gene, on 5 matching bases. Material: PBMCs, sequenced either directly or after in vitro stimulation (not recorded which). The CDR3 protein: CASSQQGSYGYTF. DNA sequence: TGTGCCAGCAGCCAGCAGGGCTCCTATGGCTACACCTTC.